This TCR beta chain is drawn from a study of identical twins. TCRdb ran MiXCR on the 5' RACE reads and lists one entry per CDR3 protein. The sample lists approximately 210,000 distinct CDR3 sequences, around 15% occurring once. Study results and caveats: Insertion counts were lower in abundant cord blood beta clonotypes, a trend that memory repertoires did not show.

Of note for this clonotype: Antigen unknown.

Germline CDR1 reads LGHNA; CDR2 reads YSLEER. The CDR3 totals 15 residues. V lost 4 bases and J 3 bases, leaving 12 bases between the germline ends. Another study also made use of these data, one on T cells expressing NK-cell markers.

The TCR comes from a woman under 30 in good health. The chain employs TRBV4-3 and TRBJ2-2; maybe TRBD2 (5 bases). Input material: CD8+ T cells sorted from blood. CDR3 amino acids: CASSPREEDTGELFF. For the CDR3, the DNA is TGCGCCAGCAGCCCCCGTGAGGAGGACACCGGGGAGCTGTTTTTT.